This TCR beta chain comes out of a study of T cell changes during pregnancy in multiple sclerosis. Sequenced by immunoSEQ multiplex PCR; TCRdb stores in-frame clones only, minus some. Seen here are 39,000 or so clones, approximately 94% observed once, and the top ten hold approximately 8.7%. Germline V gene lookup returns CDR1 MNHNS and CDR2 SASEGT. The germline V and J ends were trimmed by 5 bases and 2 bases, with 10 bases remaining between them. The CDR3 is 13 residues long. The sequencing used CD8+ T cells from peripheral blood mononuclear cells, collected in the third trimester of pregnancy. The TCR originated in a female donor with multiple sclerosis, enrolled in a pregnancy study. The chain recombines TRBV6-1 with TRBJ2-7; D possibly corresponds to TRBD1 (6 bases). The CDR3 is CASSQGSTYEQYF. The CDR3 DNA reads as TGTGCCAGCAGTCAGGGGTCCACCTACGAGCAGTACTTC.